The rows below give T cell receptor beta chains drawn from one sample of a study of identifying expanded T cells in peripheral blood. Sequenced by immunoSEQ multiplex PCR; TCRdb stores in-frame clones only, minus some. The table shows about 120,000 clones, with approximately 80% occurring only once. Material for sequencing was blood. The receptors here all came from a person aged 18-70 years in good health. Each CDR3 is given with its conserved first and last residue. D genes are given only for firm matches. Part of the rows lack a size; the others show once, few, many or a class for expanded clones.

J,size,D,V,CDR3,DNA
TRBJ1-2,few,-,TRBV6-1,CASSELFNRHYGYTF,TGTGCCAGCAGTGAACTTTTCAACAGACATTATGGCTACACCTTC
TRBJ2-5,-,-,TRBV14,CASSQPRGQETQYF,TGTGCCAGCAGCCAACCCCGGGGCCAGGAGACCCAGTACTTC
TRBJ2-2,-,-,TRBV19,CASRGQGFRTGELFF,TGTGCCAGTAGGGGTCAGGGATTCCGCACCGGGGAGCTGTTTTTT
TRBJ2-7,-,TRBD1,TRBV6-5,CASRPAGTGLREQYF,TGTGCCAGCAGACCAGCCGGGACAGGGCTGCGCGAGCAGTACTTC
TRBJ1-2,-,-,TRBV14,CASSQYTRTYGYTF,TGTGCCAGCAGCCAATACACCCGGACCTATGGCTACACCTTC
TRBJ1-2,-,-,TRBV7-9,CASERMAGEEYGYTF,TGTGCCAGCGAACGGATGGCAGGGGAAGAATATGGCTACACCTTC
TRBJ2-3,-,-,TRBV5-1,CASSLGTSTDTQYF,TGCGCCAGCAGCTTGGGAACTAGCACAGATACGCAGTATTTT
TRBJ1-2,-,-,TRBV5-1,CASSQQGANYGYTF,TGCGCCAGCAGTCAACAAGGAGCTAACTATGGCTACACCTTC
TRBJ1-6,-,TRBD1,TRBV5-4,CASSLGRDRDSPLHF,TGTGCCAGCAGCTTGGGTCGTGACAGGGACTCACCCCTCCACTTT
TRBJ2-5,once,TRBD2,TRBV2,CASSQQRGAQETQYF,TGTGCCAGCAGTCAGCAGCGGGGGGCTCAAGAGACCCAGTACTTC
TRBJ2-2,once,-,TRBV7-9,CASSLGWETGELFF,TGTGCCAGCAGCTTAGGATGGGAGACCGGGGAGCTGTTTTTT
TRBJ1-5,few,-,TRBV4-3,CASSQDPGSDQPQHF,TGCGCCAGCAGCCAAGATCCAGGTTCCGATCAGCCCCAGCATTTT
TRBJ1-6,few,TRBD1,TRBV2,CASGQETEDNSPLHF,TGTGCCAGCGGACAGGAAACTGAAGATAATTCACCCCTCCACTTT
TRBJ2-7,-,-,TRBV30,CAWSIGFQSYEQYF,TGTGCCTGGAGTATAGGGTTTCAGAGCTACGAGCAGTACTTC
TRBJ1-1,-,TRBD1,TRBV4-1,CASSQGGGRGLRAGEAFF,TGCGCCAGCAGCCAAGGGGGCGGAAGGGGGCTGCGGGCGGGTGAAGCTTTCTTT
TRBJ2-5,-,-,TRBV5-1,CASSPGSGTETQYF,TGCGCCAGCAGCCCGGGGTCAGGGACGGAGACCCAGTACTTC